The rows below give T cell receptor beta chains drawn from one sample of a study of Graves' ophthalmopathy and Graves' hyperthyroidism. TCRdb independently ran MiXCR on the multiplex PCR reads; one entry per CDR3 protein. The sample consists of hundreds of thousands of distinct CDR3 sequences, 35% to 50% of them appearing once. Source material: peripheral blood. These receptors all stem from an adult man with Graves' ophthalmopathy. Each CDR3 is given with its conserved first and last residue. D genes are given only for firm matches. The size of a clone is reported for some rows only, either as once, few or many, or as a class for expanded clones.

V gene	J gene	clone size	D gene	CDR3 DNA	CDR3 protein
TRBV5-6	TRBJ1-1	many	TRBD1	TGTGCCAGCAGCCACACCCCGGGACAGGTGATGAACACTGAAGCTTTCTTT	CASSHTPGQVMNTEAFF
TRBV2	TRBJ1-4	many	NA	TGTGCCAGCAGTCAGGGCGGGACTGAGAATGAAAAACTGTTTTTT	CASSQGGTENEKLFF
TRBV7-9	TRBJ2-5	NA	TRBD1	TGTGCCAGCAGCAATGGACAGGGGACCCAGTACTTC	CASSNGQGTQYF
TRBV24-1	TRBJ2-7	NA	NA	TGTGCCACCAGTGACGGTGCCTACGAGCAGTACTTC	CATSDGAYEQYF
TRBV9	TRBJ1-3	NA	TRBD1	TGTGCCAGCAGCTTAAGGACAGGGCAGGGCTTCGGAAACACCATATATTTT	CASSLRTGQGFGNTIYF
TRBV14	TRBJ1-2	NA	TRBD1	TGTGCCAGCTCACCATTCTATGACAGGGAGGATGGCTACACCTTC	CASSPFYDREDGYTF
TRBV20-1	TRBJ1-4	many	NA	TGCAGTGCCCGCCAAAAAACAACACATGAAAAACTGTTTTTT	CSARQKTTHEKLFF
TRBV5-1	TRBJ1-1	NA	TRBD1	TGCGCCAGCAGCTCCGGGACAGGGACGTTCACTGAAGCTTTCTTT	CASSSGTGTFTEAFF
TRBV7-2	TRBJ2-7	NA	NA	TGTGCCAGCAGCTTAGACATCGGGACTGCCCCATGGTACGAGCAGTACTTC	CASSLDIGTAPWYEQYF
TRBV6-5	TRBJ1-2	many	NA	TGTGCCAGCAGAAAACAGGGCTTGGGCTACACCTTC	CASRKQGLGYTF
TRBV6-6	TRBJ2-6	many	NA	TGTGCCAGCAGTTACCCCGAAGGTCTTAGCGGTCCCTCTGGGGCCAACGTCCTGACTTTC	CASSYPEGLSGPSGANVLTF
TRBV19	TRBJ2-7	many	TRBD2	TGTGCCAGTAGTAGCGGGAGGTTCGACGAGCAGTACTTC	CASSSGRFDEQYF
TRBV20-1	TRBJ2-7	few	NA	TGCAGTGCTAGAGCGGCGTCCGTCTACGAGCAGTACTTC	CSARAASVYEQYF
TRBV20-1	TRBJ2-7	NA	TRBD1	TGCAGTGCCTCCGGGACAGGGGGCCTCGAGCAGTACTTC	CSASGTGGLEQYF
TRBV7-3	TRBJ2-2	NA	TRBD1	TGTGCCAGCAGTGCCGCGAAACAGGGGGCTTCGGGGGAGCTGTTTTTT	CASSAAKQGASGELFF
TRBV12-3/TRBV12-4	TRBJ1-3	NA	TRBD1	TGTGCCAGCAAGGACAGGTGGAACACCATATATTTT	CASKDRWNTIYF
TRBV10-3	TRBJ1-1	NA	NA	TGTGCCATCAGTGGAGGTATCTTT	CAISGGIF
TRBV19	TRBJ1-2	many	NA	TGTGCCAGTAAGTCCGGAGGTGGCTACACCTTC	CASKSGGGYTF
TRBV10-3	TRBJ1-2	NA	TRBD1	TGTGCCATCAGTGAGTCGACAGGGATGTATGGCTACACCTTC	CAISESTGMYGYTF
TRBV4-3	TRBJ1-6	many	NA	TGCGCCAGCAGCCAAGATCGGGGGGCATCACCCCTCCACTTT	CASSQDRGASPLHF
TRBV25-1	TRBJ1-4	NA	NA	TGTGCCAGCAGTGCTTCCAAGGGGTTTAATGAAAAACTGTTTTTT	CASSASKGFNEKLFF
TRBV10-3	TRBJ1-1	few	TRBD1	TGTGCCAGCCGCCGACAGGGGCCGACGGGGGCTTTCTTT	CASRRQGPTGAFF
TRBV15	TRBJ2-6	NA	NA	TGTGCCACCAGCAGAGATTTAGGGGCTGAAGCTTTC	CATSRDLGAEAF
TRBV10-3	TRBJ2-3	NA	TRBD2	TGTGCCACGTCAGCGGGAGGGCCGGCAGATACGCAGTATTTT	CATSAGGPADTQYF
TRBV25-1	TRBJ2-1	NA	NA	TGTGCCAGCAGTGAAGCGGCAGGGAAGCAGTTCTTC	CASSEAAGKQFF
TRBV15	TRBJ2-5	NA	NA	TGTGCCACCAGCAGAGGGGCCGGTCAGCCCCAGTACTTC	CATSRGAGQPQYF
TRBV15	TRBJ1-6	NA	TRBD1	TGTGCCACCAGCAGAGATAGGACAGGGGTGGATTCACCCCTCCACTTT	CATSRDRTGVDSPLHF
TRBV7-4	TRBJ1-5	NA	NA	TGTGCCAGCAACCAAGTACAGGCGAGCAATCAGCCCCAGCATTTT	CASNQVQASNQPQHF
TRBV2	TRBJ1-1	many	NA	TGTGCCAGCAGGGGCCAGGGAGGGACCACTGAAGCTTTCTTT	CASRGQGGTTEAFF
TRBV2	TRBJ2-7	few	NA	TGTGCCAGCAGTGTTCCGGGACGGTCCTACGAGCAGTACTTC	CASSVPGRSYEQYF
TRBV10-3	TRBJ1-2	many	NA	TGTGCCATCAGGCCCTCCGGGGAAAACTATGGCTACACCTTC	CAIRPSGENYGYTF
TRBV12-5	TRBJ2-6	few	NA	TGTGCTAGTGCCCTTCTCCCCCTCTACTGGCTACTCGTCTCTGGGGCCAACGTCCTGACTTTC	CASALLPLYWLLVSGANVLTF
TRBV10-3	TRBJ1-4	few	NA	TGTGCCATCAGCTCAGCCAGGGATGGGGGTAATGAAAAACTGTTTTTT	CAISSARDGGNEKLFF
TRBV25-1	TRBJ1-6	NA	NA	TGCGCCAGCAGCCAAGATGGGGGGAGCTCCTATAATTCACCCCTCCACTTT	CASSQDGGSSYNSPLHF